Listed below are T cell receptor beta chains from one sample, sequenced in a study of high-grade serous ovarian cancer treatment subgroups. TCRdb's table, derived via immunoSEQ multiplex PCR, lists solely in-frame clones and lacks some. The sample has 930 or so clones; 68% are singletons. Sequencing was carried out using tumor tissue. The receptor source for this set is a human donor with high-grade serous ovarian cancer. The CDR3 runs from the conserved cysteine through the conserved F or W. The D gene is left open where the match is weak. Clone sizes are given selectively: once, few, many, or a class where the clone is expanded.

J	V	D	size	DNA	CDR3
TRBJ2-7	TRBV5-1	TRBD2	-	TGCGCCAGCAGCCGCGGGGAGGGTACCTACGAGCAGTACTTC	CASSRGEGTYEQYF
TRBJ2-1	TRBV27	-	-	TGTGCCAGCAACCCGAAAACGGCGGTTGGGCACAATGAGCAGTTCTTC	CASNPKTAVGHNEQFF
TRBJ1-5	TRBV4-3	-	-	TGCGCCAGCAGCCAATATCTGGGGCCGCATCAGCCCCAGCATTTT	CASSQYLGPHQPQHF
TRBJ1-2	TRBV2	-	-	TGTGCCAGCATGCACAGGGACGTTGGCGGCTATGGCTACACCTTC	CASMHRDVGGYGYTF
TRBJ2-3	TRBV7-6	-	few	TGTGCCAGCAGCCTACAGGAAGATACGCAGTATTTT	CASSLQEDTQYF
TRBJ2-5	TRBV19	TRBD1	-	TGTGCCAGTAGTTCTCCGGGACAGGGGGCGCAGGAGACCCAGTACTTC	CASSSPGQGAQETQYF
TRBJ2-5	TRBV5-1	TRBD2	-	TGCGCCAGCAGCACCCCGCCGGGAGGACAAGAGACCCAGTACTTC	CASSTPPGGQETQYF
TRBJ2-7	TRBV2	-	hyperexpanded	TGTGCCAGCACTGACTATACTAAAAGGAGCTCCTACGAGCAGTACTTC	CASTDYTKRSSYEQYF
TRBJ2-5	TRBV29-1	TRBD2	-	TGCAGCGTTTCGGGACTAGCGAAGACCCAGTACTTC	CSVSGLAKTQYF
TRBJ1-2	TRBV18	-	-	TGTGCCAGCTCACCCTCCAGGGAAGGCTATGGCTACACCTTC	CASSPSREGYGYTF
TRBJ2-1	TRBV5-1	-	-	TGCGCCAGCAGCGCGGGTGTTTTTGAGCAGTTCTTC	CASSAGVFEQFF
TRBJ2-7	TRBV12-5	TRBD2	-	TGTGCTAGTGGTTTGGCCTGGACTAGCGGGAGGTCCCCCTACGAGCAGTACTTC	CASGLAWTSGRSPYEQYF
TRBJ2-2	TRBV18	TRBD2	-	TGTGCCAGCTCATCGACTAGCGGGTCTAACACCGGGGAGCTGTTTTTT	CASSSTSGSNTGELFF
TRBJ1-1	TRBV7-9	TRBD1	-	TGTGCCAGCAGCCCAGGGACAGTGATGAACACTGAAGCTTTCTTT	CASSPGTVMNTEAFF
TRBJ2-1	TRBV6-6	-	-	TGTGCCAGCAAAACGGGACTTTCCTACAATGAGCAGTTCTTC	CASKTGLSYNEQFF
TRBJ2-7	TRBV7-9	-	few	TGTGCCAGCAGCCCTCGAACCACCTACGAGCAGTACTTC	CASSPRTTYEQYF
TRBJ2-5	TRBV5-1	-	-	TGCGCCAGTAAATTAATACTGGGGAACCAAGAGACCCAGTACTTC	CASKLILGNQETQYF
TRBJ2-3	TRBV15	-	large	TGTGCCACCAGCAGAGAGTGGGGCGCCGATACGCAGTATTTT	CATSREWGADTQYF
TRBJ1-1	TRBV13	-	-	TGTGCCAGCAGCCCCTCTATAGGGGCGAACACTGAAGCTTTCTTT	CASSPSIGANTEAFF
TRBJ2-7	TRBV11-1	TRBD2	-	TGTGCCAGCAGCTTCGCTAGCGGGGGGTACCCCTACGAGCAGTACTTC	CASSFASGGYPYEQYF
TRBJ1-4	TRBV18	-	-	TGTGCCAGCTCACCCACAGCCACTAATGAAAAACTGTTTTTT	CASSPTATNEKLFF
TRBJ2-7	TRBV10-3	TRBD1	few	TGTGCCACCGGACAGGAAACCTACGAGCAGTACTTC	CATGQETYEQYF
TRBJ1-1	TRBV19	TRBD1	-	TGTGCCAGTAGCGACAGGGGGAACACTGAAGCTTTCTTT	CASSDRGNTEAFF
TRBJ2-3	TRBV10-3	TRBD2	-	TGTGCCATCAGTGAGTCCGGGCGGGGGGAAACAGATACGCAGTATTTT	CAISESGRGETDTQYF
TRBJ2-7	TRBV4-1	TRBD2	-	TGCGCCAGCAGCCCCGGGACTAGCGGGAGGTTAACCTACGAGCAGTACTTC	CASSPGTSGRLTYEQYF
TRBJ1-1	TRBV27	-	-	TGTGCCAGCAGTTCGCAGGGAGGGCTTGCTGAAGCTTTCTTT	CASSSQGGLAEAFF
TRBJ1-6	TRBV7-2	TRBD1	few	TGTGCCAGCAGCCGGACAGGGTTATATAATTCACCCCTCCACTTT	CASSRTGLYNSPLHF
TRBJ2-7	TRBV7-9	TRBD1	-	TGTGCCAGCAGCGCCCGGACAGGCCTTTCCTACGAGCAGTACTTC	CASSARTGLSYEQYF
TRBJ2-7	TRBV9	TRBD2	-	TGTGCCAGCAGCGTCCACGCGGGGGACCCCTACGAGCAGTACTTC	CASSVHAGDPYEQYF
TRBJ1-1	TRBV25-1	-	few	TGTGCCAGCAGAGGGCAGGGAGGGGGCACTGAAGCTTTCTTT	CASRGQGGGTEAFF
TRBJ2-6	TRBV11-3	-	few	TGTGCCAGCAGCTTAGATCCCCCGGGGACTGGGGCCAACGTCCTGACTTTC	CASSLDPPGTGANVLTF
TRBJ1-6	TRBV9	-	-	TGTGCCAGCAGCACGGGGCCCCTTAATTCACCCCTCCACTTT	CASSTGPLNSPLHF
TRBJ1-1	TRBV19	-	few	TGTGCCAGTAGTATGATGTGGGGGGCCTACACTGAAGCTTTCTTT	CASSMMWGAYTEAFF
TRBJ1-1	TRBV6-6	TRBD1	-	TGTGCCAGCAGTTACGAGGGACAGGGAGATCCTGAAGCTTTCTTT	CASSYEGQGDPEAFF
TRBJ1-2	TRBV30	TRBD1	-	TGTGCCTGGAGGGACAGGGCTTTTATGGGCTACACCTTC	CAWRDRAFMGYTF
TRBJ2-1	TRBV7-7	-	once	TGTGCTAGCAGCTTGAGCGGCTCCTACAATGAGCAGTTCTTC	CASSLSGSYNEQFF
TRBJ1-2	TRBV7-9	-	-	TGTGCCAGCACCGGATTCTATGGCTACACCTTC	CASTGFYGYTF
TRBJ2-7	TRBV19	TRBD2	few	TGTGCCAGTAGTATAGGACCGGGGGGGGAGCAGTACTTC	CASSIGPGGEQYF
TRBJ1-5	TRBV19	-	-	TGTGCCAGTAGTATCGCCGGGACTACCAATCAGCCCCAGCATTTT	CASSIAGTTNQPQHF
TRBJ1-5	TRBV6-1	-	-	TGTGCCAGCAGTGACCCGGTGGCAGCAAATCAGCCCCAGCATTTT	CASSDPVAANQPQHF
TRBJ1-3	TRBV30	TRBD1	-	TGTGCCTGGACGACAGGGAACTCTGGAAACACCATATATTTT	CAWTTGNSGNTIYF
TRBJ2-7	TRBV5-1	-	once	TGCGCCAGCAGTAACACCTTTGAGGGTGGACCCCCCGAGCAGTACTTC	CASSNTFEGGPPEQYF